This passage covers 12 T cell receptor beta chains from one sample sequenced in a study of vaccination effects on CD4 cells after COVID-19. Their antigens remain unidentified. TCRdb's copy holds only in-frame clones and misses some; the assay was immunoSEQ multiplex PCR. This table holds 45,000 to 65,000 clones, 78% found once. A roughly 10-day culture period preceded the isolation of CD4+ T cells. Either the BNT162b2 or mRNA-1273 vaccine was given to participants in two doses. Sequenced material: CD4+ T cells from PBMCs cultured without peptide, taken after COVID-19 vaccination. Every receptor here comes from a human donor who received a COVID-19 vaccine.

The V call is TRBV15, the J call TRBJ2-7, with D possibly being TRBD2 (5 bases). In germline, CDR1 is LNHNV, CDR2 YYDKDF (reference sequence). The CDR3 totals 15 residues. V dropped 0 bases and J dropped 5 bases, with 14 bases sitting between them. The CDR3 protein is CATSRDRGSHHEQYF. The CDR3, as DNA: TGTGCCACCAGCAGAGACCGGGGTAGCCATCACGAGCAGTACTTC.

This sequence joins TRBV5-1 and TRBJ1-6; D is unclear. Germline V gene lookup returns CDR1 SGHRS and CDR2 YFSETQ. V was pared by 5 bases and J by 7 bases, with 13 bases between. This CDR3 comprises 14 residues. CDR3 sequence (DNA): TGCGCCAGCAGTGTTCGGGAAGGGAATTCACCCCTCCACTTT. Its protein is CASSVREGNSPLHF.

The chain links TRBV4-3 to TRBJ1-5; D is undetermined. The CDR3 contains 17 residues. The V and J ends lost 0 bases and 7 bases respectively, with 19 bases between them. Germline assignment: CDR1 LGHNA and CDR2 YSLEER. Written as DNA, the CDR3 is TGCGCCAGCAGCCAAGATTTGGCAGCAGGTGGAAGACAGCCCCAGCATTTT. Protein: CASSQDLAAGGRQPQHF.

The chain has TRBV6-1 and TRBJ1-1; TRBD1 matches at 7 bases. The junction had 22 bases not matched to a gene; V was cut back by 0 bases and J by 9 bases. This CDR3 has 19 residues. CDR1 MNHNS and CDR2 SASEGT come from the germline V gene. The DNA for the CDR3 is TGTGCCAGCAGTGAAGCGCTTTCGGTCCTAGGGGGCGAAAACAGGCAAGCTTTCTTT. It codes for CASSEALSVLGGENRQAFF.

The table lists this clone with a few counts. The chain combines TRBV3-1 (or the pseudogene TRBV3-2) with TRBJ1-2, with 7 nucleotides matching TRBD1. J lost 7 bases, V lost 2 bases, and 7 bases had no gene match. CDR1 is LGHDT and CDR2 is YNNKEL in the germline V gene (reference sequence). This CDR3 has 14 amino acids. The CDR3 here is CASSQLLQGSGYTF. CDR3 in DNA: TGTGCCAGCAGCCAACTTTTACAGGGGTCTGGCTACACCTTC.

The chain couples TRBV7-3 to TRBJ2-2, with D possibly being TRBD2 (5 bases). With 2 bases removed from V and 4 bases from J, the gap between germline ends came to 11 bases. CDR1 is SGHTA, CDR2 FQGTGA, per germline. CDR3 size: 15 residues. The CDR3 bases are TGTGCCAGCAGCTTATCTAGTGGAGGCACCGGGGAGCTGTTTTTT. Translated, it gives CASSLSSGGTGELFF.

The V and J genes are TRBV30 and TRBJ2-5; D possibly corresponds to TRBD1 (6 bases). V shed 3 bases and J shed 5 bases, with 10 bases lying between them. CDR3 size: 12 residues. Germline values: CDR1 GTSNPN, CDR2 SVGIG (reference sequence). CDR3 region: CAWSRGSETQYF. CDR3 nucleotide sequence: TGTGCCTGGAGCAGGGGTTCGGAGACCCAGTACTTC.

This CDR3 is CASSPGQGRGYTF. The CDR3 nucleotides read TGTGCCAGCAGCCCGGGACAGGGACGTGGCTACACCTTC. V is TRBV3-1 (or the pseudogene TRBV3-2) and J is TRBJ1-2, with 9 positions matching TRBD1. This CDR3 has 13 residues. CDR1 and CDR2 (germline): LGHDT, YNNKEL (reference sequence). Unmatched junction bases numbered 4, after V lost 4 bases and J lost 7 bases.

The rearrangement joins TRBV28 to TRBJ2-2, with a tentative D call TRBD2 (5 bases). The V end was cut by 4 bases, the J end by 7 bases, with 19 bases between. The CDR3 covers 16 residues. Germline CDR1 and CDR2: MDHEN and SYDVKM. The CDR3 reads CASSSDFYGNDGELFF. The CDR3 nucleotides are TGTGCCAGCAGTTCTGACTTTTACGGGAATGACGGGGAGCTGTTTTTT.

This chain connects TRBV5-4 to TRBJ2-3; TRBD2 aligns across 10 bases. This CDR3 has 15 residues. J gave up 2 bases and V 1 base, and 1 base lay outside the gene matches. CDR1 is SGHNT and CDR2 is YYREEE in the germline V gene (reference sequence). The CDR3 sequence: CASSLTSGTTDTQYF. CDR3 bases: TGTGCCAGCAGCTTGACTAGCGGGACCACAGATACGCAGTATTTT.

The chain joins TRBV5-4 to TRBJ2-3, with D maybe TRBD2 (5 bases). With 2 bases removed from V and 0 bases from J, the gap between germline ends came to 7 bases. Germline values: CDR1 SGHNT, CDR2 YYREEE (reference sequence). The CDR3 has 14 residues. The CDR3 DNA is TGTGCCAGCAGCTTCACTAGTAGCACAGATACGCAGTATTTT. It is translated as CASSFTSSTDTQYF.

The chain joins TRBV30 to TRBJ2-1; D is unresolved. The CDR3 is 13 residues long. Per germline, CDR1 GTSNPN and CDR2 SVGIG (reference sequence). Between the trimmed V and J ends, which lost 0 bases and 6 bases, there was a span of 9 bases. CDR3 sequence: CAWSVGSGNEQFF. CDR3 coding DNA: TGTGCCTGGAGTGTAGGTTCCGGCAATGAGCAGTTCTTC.